This T cell receptor (beta chain) was sequenced in a study of T cells in localized non-small cell lung cancer. The protocol was immunoSEQ multiplex PCR, while the TCRdb copy is restricted to in-frame clones and leaves out a portion. Among around 41,000 clones listed, about nine tenths were seen once. The study, taken as a whole, reports: There was higher T cell clonality in uninvolved adjacent lung than in tumor, and it was highest there. Heterogeneity is still possible, as just one tumor region was sequenced.

The CDR3 runs to 15 residues. V shed 6 bases and J 5 bases; nucleotides not matched to a gene: 13. Germline-derived CDR1 and CDR2 are MNHEY and SMNVEV (reference sequence). A remark on this clone: Its antigen is as yet unknown.

This chain uses TRBV27 with TRBJ2-7, with TRBD1 matching 7 bases. The TCR originated in an older female donor with stage I squamous cell lung carcinoma. The sample here was peripheral blood, taken before any cancer treatment. Here the CDR3 reads CASRQSRQGSDEQYF. The CDR3 bases are TGTGCCAGCAGACAGAGCCGACAGGGAAGCGACGAGCAGTACTTC.